In this sample, the clone carrying this TCR beta chain turned up a few times. As yet, its antigen is unknown. The sample originates from a study of response to subunit inactivated influenza vaccine. General study findings and limits: Authors suggested each seasonal influenza vaccination recruits few new T cells.

In TCRdb, the RT-PCR reads were re-called with MiXCR into one record per CDR3 protein. Of 500,000 or so distinct CDR3 sequences in the sample, approximately 15% were seen once. This CDR3 region has 13 residues. Per germline, CDR1 ENHRY and CDR2 SYGVKD. V was shortened by 5 bases and J by 4 bases, with 11 bases between the two germline ends. The chain employs TRBV10-3 and TRBJ2-5; D unresolved. The TCR comes from a man aged 50 to 69 who received an inactivated influenza vaccine. The input for sequencing was CD4+ T cells sorted from PBMCs, taken less than 30 months after vaccination. In DNA, the CDR3 is TGTGCCATCAGTAGTAGGGAAGCAGAGACCCAGTACTTC. Protein: CAISSREAETQYF.